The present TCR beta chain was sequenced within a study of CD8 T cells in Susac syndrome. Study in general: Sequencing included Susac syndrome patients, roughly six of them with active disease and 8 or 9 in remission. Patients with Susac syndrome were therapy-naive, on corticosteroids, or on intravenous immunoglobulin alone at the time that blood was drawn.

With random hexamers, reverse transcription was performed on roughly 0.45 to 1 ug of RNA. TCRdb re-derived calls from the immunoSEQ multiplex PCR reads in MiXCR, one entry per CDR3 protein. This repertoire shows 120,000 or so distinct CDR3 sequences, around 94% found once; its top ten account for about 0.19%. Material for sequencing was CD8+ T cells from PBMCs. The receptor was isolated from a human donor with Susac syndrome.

In DNA form, the CDR3 reads TGTGCCAGCAGCTTGGATAGGGGGCCCGAGCAGTACTTC. This sequence encodes CASSLDRGPEQYF. The chain is built from TRBV5-4 and TRBJ2-7; TRBD1 matches at 7 bases. The germline V gene has CDR1 SGHNT and CDR2 YYREEE (reference sequence). The CDR3 has 13 amino acids. V shed 0 bases, J shed 6 bases, and the junction held 3 bases outside the gene matches.